Reported below is one T cell receptor (beta chain). This specimen belongs to a study of T-cell reconstitution after alpha-beta-depleted transplantation in children. V lost 5 bases, J lost 5 bases, and 13 bases stayed unmatched. Germline V lookup: CDR1 MNHNS, CDR2 SASEGT. CDR3 length: 17 amino acids. Preparation of the TCRbeta library used unique molecular identifiers. Using its own MiXCR run on the PCR reads, TCRdb lists one record per CDR3 protein. The data show 300,000 to 400,000 distinct CDR3 sequences, over 20% seen once. Material: PBMCs, mostly from graft donor cells, obtained 180 days after TCRalphabeta/CD19-depleted stem cell transplant. The chain couples TRBV6-1 to TRBJ2-1, with TRBD2 identical over 9 bases. This TCR derives from a male patient younger than 18 who had a stem cell transplant for acute lymphoblastic leukemia, so the T cells may come from the graft donor. Here the CDR3 reads CASSRTTSGPFNNEQFF. In DNA, the CDR3 is TGTGCCAGCAGTCGAACCACTAGCGGGCCTTTTAACAATGAGCAGTTCTTC.